One and the same sample provided the 14 T cell receptor beta chains below, sequenced in a study of T cell responses to AZD1222 COVID-19 vaccine. Produced via immunoSEQ multiplex PCR; TCRdb's table is partial and in-frame only. The data contain roughly 200,000 clones, roughly nine tenths of them singletons. The sample here was peripheral blood, taken 28 days after the second AZD1222 dose. These receptors all stem from an adult who received the AZD1222 COVID-19 vaccine.

This clone was seen once. This chain uses TRBV7-3 with TRBJ2-3; D is undetermined. Germline CDR1 SGHTA, CDR2 FQGTGA. V was pared by 3 bases and J by 3 bases, with 7 bases between. The CDR3 has 13 amino acids. Here the CDR3 DNA reads TGTGCCAGCAGCTTGTCGCGGACAGATACGCAGTATTTT. Translation: CASSLSRTDTQYF.

The chain is built from TRBV6-5 and TRBJ1-1; no reliable D call. Trimming removed 6 bases at V and 1 base at J, with 12 bases between. The CDR3 contains 14 residues. Germline V CDR1 and CDR2: MNHEY, SVGAGI. CDR3 sequence reads: CASSDRQPNTEAFF. The DNA for the CDR3 is TGTGCCAGCAGCGATCGACAACCGAACACTGAAGCTTTCTTT.

This chain joins TRBV21-1 and TRBJ1-1; the table's D call TRBD1 went unverified against the DNA. TRBV21-1 is a known pseudogene. This CDR3 has 15 residues. CDR3 residues: CASSKGPGMNTEAFF. In DNA, the CDR3 is TGTGCCAGCAGCAAAGGGCCAGGCATGAACACTGAAGCTTTCTTT.

This chain uses TRBV27 with TRBJ1-3; no reliable D call. The germline V gene encodes CDR1 MNHEY and CDR2 SMNVEV (reference sequence). This CDR3 is 15 amino acids long. Deletions cut 2 bases from V and 4 bases from J, with 12 bases between. CDR3 bases: TGTGCCAGCAGTTTAAGCCCTCTACAAGGAAACACCATATATTTT. Its translation is CASSLSPLQGNTIYF.

The gene calls are TRBV4-1 and TRBJ1-1; no clear D. The CDR3 has 14 amino acids. Per the germline V gene, CDR1 is MGHRA and CDR2 is YSYEKL. Trimming shortened V by 0 bases and J by 3 bases, and 8 bases separated the two germline ends. The CDR3 nucleotides read TGCGCCAGCAGCCAAGATCCCGGATACACTGAAGCTTTCTTT. This gives the protein CASSQDPGYTEAFF.

This clone was seen just once. The CDR3 is CASIIGGGFYGYTF. The CDR3 nucleotides are TGTGCCAGCATTATCGGGGGCGGATTCTATGGCTACACCTTC. V and J are TRBV6-5 and TRBJ1-2, with D tentatively TRBD1 (6 bases). V lost 7 bases and J 4 bases, leaving 16 bases between the germline ends. The germline CDR1 and CDR2 sequences are MNHEY and SVGAGI. The CDR3 covers 14 residues.

V and J are TRBV19 and TRBJ2-3, with D perhaps matching TRBD2 (6 bases). CDR3 size: 16 residues. Germline V gene data show CDR1 as LNHDA and CDR2 as SQIVND (reference sequence). V dropped 1 base and J dropped 0 bases, with 11 bases sitting between them. The CDR3 loop reads CASSIGRGISTDTQYF. The CDR3 DNA reads as TGTGCCAGTAGTATAGGCCGGGGGATTAGCACAGATACGCAGTATTTT.

The rearrangement uses TRBV7-3 and TRBJ1-2, with 10 bases identical to TRBD1. Losses at the gene ends were 5 bases for V and 7 bases for J; bases not matched to a gene: 16. CDR1 and CDR2 (germline): SGHTA, FQGTGA. The length of the CDR3 is 17 residues. The CDR3 sequence is CASSRLTGGQGKAGYTF. The CDR3 nucleotides read TGTGCCAGCAGCCGTCTAACCGGGGGACAGGGGAAGGCTGGCTACACCTTC.

The V call is TRBV2, the J call TRBJ1-2; unclear D gene. The V gene's germline CDR1 is SNHLY and CDR2 FYNNEI. V gave up 0 bases and J gave up 1 base, with 9 bases separating them. This CDR3 region has 15 residues. The CDR3 coding sequence is TGTGCCAGCAGTGAAGCGGACGTTATTAACTATGGCTACACCTTC. This encodes CASSEADVINYGYTF.

This chain joins TRBV18 and TRBJ1-2, with a possible D match to TRBD1 (5 bases). Germline CDR1 KGHSH, CDR2 LQKENI. CDR3 length equals 13 residues. The V and J ends lost 2 bases and 5 bases respectively, with 9 bases between them. DNA for the CDR3: TGTGCCAGCTCACCAGGGGCGCGGTATGGCTACACCTTC. It encodes CASSPGARYGYTF.

The chain combines TRBV7-9 with TRBJ1-2; D is perhaps TRBD1 (5 bases). The CDR3 has 14 residues. V was pared by 3 bases and J by 3 bases, with 11 bases between. Per the germline V gene, CDR1 is SEHNR and CDR2 is FQNEAQ (reference sequence). CDR3 sequence: CASSLAGTDYGYTF. The CDR3 DNA is TGTGCCAGCAGCTTGGCTGGGACTGACTATGGCTACACCTTC. Using reference TRBV7-9 and TRBJ1-2 for the parts outside the CDR3, the full variable domain is DTGVSQNPRHKITKRGQNVTFRCDPISEHNRLYWYRQTLGQGPEFLTYFQNEAQLEKSRLLSDRFSAERPKGSFSTLEIQRTEQGDSAMYLCASSLAGTDYGYTFGSGTRLTVV.

V usage is TRBV9 and J usage is TRBJ2-1, with D unclear. The CDR3 is 13 residues long. The germline V gene has CDR1 SGDLS and CDR2 YYNGEE. V gave up 3 bases and J gave up 3 bases, with 7 bases separating them. The CDR3, as DNA: TGTGCCAGCAGCGCCAATCACTACAATGAGCAGTTCTTC. Protein sequence: CASSANHYNEQFF. Drawing the rest from reference TRBV9 and TRBJ2-1, the complete variable domain is DSGVTQTPKHLITATGQRVTLRCSPRSGDLSVYWYQQSLDQGLQFLIQYYNGEERAKGNILERFSAQQFPDLHSELNLSSLELGDSALYFCASSANHYNEQFFGPGTRLTVL.

The V gene is TRBV3-1 (or the pseudogene TRBV3-2), the J gene TRBJ1-2, with D possibly matching TRBD1 (5 bases). CDR1 is LGHDT, CDR2 YNNKEL, per germline (reference sequence). The length of the CDR3 is 14 residues. V lost 0 bases and J 7 bases, leaving 12 bases between the germline ends. CDR3 nucleotide sequence: TGTGCCAGCAGCCAAGATCACCGCGGGGGTGGCTACACCTTC. It yields the protein CASSQDHRGGGYTF.

This clone showed up just a few times. The rearrangement joins TRBV7-9 to TRBJ2-5, with D perhaps TRBD2 (5 bases). The V end lost 3 bases, the J end lost 2 bases, and 7 bases lay between the germline ends. Germline V lookup: CDR1 SEHNR, CDR2 FQNEAQ (reference sequence). This CDR3 is built from 13 residues. The chain's CDR3 is CASSFSGQETQYF. The CDR3 region has the DNA TGTGCCAGCAGCTTCAGCGGACAAGAGACCCAGTACTTC.